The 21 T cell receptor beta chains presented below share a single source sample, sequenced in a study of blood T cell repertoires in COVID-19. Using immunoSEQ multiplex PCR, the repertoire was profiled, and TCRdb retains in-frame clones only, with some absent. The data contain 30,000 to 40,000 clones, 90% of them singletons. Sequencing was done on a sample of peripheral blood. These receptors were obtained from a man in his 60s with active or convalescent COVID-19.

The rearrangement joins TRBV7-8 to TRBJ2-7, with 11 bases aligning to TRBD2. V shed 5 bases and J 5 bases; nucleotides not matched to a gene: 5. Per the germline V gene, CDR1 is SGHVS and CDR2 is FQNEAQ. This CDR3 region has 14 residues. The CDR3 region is CASSRVAGGHEQYF. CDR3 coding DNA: TGTGCCAGCAGCCGCGTAGCGGGAGGGCACGAGCAGTACTTC.

Here the CDR3 reads CASSPWQIAKNIQYF. The DNA for the CDR3 is TGTGCCAGCAGCCCATGGCAGATAGCCAAAAACATTCAGTACTTC. This chain joins TRBV7-6 and TRBJ2-4; D gene ambiguous. This CDR3 is 15 amino acids long. Trimming pared 5 bases from V and 0 bases from J, leaving 11 bases between. Germline CDR1 reads SGHVS; CDR2 reads FNYEAQ.

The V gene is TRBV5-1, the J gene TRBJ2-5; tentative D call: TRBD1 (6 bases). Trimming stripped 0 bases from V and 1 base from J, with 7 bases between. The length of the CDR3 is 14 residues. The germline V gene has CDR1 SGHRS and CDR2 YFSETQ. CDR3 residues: CASSLGTVQETQYF. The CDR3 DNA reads TGCGCCAGCAGCTTGGGGACAGTCCAAGAGACCCAGTACTTC.

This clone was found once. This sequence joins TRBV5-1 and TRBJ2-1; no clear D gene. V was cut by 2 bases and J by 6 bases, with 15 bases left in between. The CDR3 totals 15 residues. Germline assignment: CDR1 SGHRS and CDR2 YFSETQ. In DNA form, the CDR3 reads TGCGCCAGCAGCTTCCCTGGAGACGCCGTCAATGAGCAGTTCTTC. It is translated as CASSFPGDAVNEQFF.

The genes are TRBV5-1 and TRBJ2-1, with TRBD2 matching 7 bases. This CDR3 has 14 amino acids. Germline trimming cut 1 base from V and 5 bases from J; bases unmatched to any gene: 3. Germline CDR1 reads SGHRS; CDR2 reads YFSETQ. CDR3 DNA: TGCGCCAGCAGCTTGCGAGCGGGACACAATGAGCAGTTCTTC. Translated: CASSLRAGHNEQFF.

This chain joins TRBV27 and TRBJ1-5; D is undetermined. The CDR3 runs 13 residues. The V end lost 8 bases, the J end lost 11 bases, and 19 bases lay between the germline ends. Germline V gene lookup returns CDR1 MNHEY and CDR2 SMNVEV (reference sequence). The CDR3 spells CASGVQGGSAQHF. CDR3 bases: TGTGCCAGCGGAGTCCAAGGAGGTTCGGCCCAGCATTTT.

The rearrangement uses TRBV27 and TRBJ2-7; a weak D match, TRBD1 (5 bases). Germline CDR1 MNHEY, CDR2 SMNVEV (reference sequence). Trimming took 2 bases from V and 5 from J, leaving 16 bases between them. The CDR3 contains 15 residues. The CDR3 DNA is TGTGCCAGCAGTTTACGGAGACCCAGGGAAAACGAGCAGTACTTC. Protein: CASSLRRPRENEQYF.

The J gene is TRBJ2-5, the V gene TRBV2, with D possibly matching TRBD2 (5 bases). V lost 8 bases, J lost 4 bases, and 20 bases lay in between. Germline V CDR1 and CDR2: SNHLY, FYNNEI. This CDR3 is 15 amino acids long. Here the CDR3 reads CASQKEVITRETQYF. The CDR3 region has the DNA TGTGCCAGCCAGAAGGAGGTTATTACCCGAGAGACCCAGTACTTC. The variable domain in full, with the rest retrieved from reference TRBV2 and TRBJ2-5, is EPEVTQTPSHQVTQMGQEVILRCVPISNHLYFYWYRQILGQKVEFLVSFYNNEISEKSEIFDDQFSVERPDGSNFTLKIRSTKLEDSAMYFCASQKEVITRETQYFGPGTRLLVL.

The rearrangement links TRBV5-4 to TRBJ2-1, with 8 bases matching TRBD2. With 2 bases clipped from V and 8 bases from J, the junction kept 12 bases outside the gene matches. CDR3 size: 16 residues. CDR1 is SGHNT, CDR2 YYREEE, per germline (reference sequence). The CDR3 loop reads CASSFTSGPGGDEQFF. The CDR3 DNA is TGTGCCAGCAGCTTCACTAGCGGCCCAGGTGGGGATGAGCAGTTCTTC.

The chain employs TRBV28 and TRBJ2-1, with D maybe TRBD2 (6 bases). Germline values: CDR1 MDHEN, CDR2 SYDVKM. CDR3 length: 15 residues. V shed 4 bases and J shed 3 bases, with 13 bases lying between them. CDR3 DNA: TGTGCCAGCAGTTGGAAGCGGGCGGTCTACAATGAGCAGTTCTTC. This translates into CASSWKRAVYNEQFF.

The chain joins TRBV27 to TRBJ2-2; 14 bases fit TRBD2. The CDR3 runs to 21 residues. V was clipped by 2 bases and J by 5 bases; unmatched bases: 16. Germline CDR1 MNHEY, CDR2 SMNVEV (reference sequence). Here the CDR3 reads CASSLRNSGTSGSRMTGELFF. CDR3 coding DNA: TGTGCCAGCAGTTTACGGAATTCCGGGACTAGCGGGAGTCGGATGACCGGGGAGCTGTTTTTT.

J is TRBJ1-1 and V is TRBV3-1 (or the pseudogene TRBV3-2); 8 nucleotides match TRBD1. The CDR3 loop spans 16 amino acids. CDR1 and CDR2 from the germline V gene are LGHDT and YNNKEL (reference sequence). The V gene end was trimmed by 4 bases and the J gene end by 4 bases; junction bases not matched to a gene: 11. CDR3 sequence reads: CASSLRRQGRVTEAFF. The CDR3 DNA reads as TGTGCCAGCAGCCTAAGAAGACAGGGGAGGGTCACTGAAGCTTTCTTT.

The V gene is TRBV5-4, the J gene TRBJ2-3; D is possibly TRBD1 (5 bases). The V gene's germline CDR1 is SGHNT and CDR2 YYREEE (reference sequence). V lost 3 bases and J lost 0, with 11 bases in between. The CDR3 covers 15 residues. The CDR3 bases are TGTGCCAGCAGCTCACAGGCCCCTAGCACAGATACGCAGTATTTT. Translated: CASSSQAPSTDTQYF.

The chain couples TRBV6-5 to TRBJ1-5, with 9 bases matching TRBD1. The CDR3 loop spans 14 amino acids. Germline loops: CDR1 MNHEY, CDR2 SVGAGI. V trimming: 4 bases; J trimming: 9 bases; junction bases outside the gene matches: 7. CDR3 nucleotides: TGTGCCAGCAGTTCTCGGACAGGGGTGATGCCCCAGCATTTT. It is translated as CASSSRTGVMPQHF.

DNA for the CDR3: TGTGCCTGGAGTGGCAGGGCCAACGAGCAGTACTTC. It codes for CAWSGRANEQYF. The chain combines TRBV30 with TRBJ2-7, with TRBD1 as a possible D gene (5 bases). The CDR3 has 12 amino acids. Between the trimmed V and J ends, which lost 1 base and 5 bases, there was a span of 9 bases. Germline assignment: CDR1 GTSNPN and CDR2 SVGIG (reference sequence). Full variable domain (rest looked up from reference TRBV30 and TRBJ2-7): SQTIHQWPATLVQPVGSPLSLECTVEGTSNPNLYWYRQAAGRGLQLLFYSVGIGQISSEVPQNLSASRPQDRQFILSSKKLLLSDSGFYLCAWSGRANEQYFGPGTRLTVT.

The CDR3 nucleotides are TGTGCCAGCTCACCGGGACAGGTTTACTATGGCTACACCTTC. Encoded protein: CASSPGQVYYGYTF. The V and J genes are TRBV28 and TRBJ1-2; TRBD1 agrees at 8 bases. CDR3 size: 14 residues. From germline, CDR1 is MDHEN and CDR2 SYDVKM. The trim removed 8 bases at V and 3 bases at J, leaving 8 bases unmatched.

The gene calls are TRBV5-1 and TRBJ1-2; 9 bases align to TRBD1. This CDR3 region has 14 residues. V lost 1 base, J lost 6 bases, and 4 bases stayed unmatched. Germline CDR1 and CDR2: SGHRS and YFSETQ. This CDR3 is CASSLRGQGHGYTF. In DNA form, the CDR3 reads TGCGCCAGCAGCTTGAGGGGACAGGGTCATGGCTACACCTTC.

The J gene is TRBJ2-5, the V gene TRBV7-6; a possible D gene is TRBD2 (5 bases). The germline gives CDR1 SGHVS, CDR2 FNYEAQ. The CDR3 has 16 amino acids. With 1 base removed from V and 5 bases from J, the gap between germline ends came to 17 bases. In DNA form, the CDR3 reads TGTGCCAGCAGCTTAGGAACTAGGCTCCTGGGGGAGACCCAGTACTTC. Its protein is CASSLGTRLLGETQYF.

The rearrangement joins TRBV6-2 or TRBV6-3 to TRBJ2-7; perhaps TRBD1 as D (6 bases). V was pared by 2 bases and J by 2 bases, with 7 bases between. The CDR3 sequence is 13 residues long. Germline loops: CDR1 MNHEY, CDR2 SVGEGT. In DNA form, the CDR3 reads TGTGCCAGCAGTTACGACAGGCCCTACGAGCAGTACTTC. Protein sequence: CASSYDRPYEQYF.

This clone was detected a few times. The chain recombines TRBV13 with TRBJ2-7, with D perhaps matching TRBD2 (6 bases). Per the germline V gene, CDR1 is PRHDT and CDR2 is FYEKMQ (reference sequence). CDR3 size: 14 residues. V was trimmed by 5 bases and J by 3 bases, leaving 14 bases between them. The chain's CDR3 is CASSAGLTHYEQYF. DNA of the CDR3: TGTGCCAGCAGCGCGGGACTCACCCACTACGAGCAGTACTTC.

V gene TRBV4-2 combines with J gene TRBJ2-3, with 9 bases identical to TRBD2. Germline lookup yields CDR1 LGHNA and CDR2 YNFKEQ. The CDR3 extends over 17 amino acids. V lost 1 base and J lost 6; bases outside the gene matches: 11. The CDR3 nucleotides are TGTGCCAGCAGCCAAGCTAGGGCGGGAGGGGGGCTGGATACGCAGTATTTT. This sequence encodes CASSQARAGGGLDTQYF.